Below, 15 T cell receptor beta chains from the same sample are listed, as sequenced in a study of T-cell reconstitution after alpha-beta-depleted transplantation in children. Preparation of the TCRbeta library involved a method that used unique molecular identifiers. Each CDR3 protein is one row after TCRdb ran MiXCR on the PCR reads. The sample includes 200,000 to 300,000 distinct CDR3 sequences, about 11% of them seen just once. The material sequenced was PBMCs from the stem cell graft donor, taken from the stem cell graft. These receptors were collected from a human donor who donated a stem cell graft to a child with acute lymphoblastic leukemia.

The chain employs TRBV6-6 and TRBJ2-3; weak D call: TRBD2 (6 bases). Per germline, CDR1 MNHNY and CDR2 SVGAGI (reference sequence). CDR3 length: 13 residues. The chain's CDR3 is CGCVGGKPDTQYF. CDR3 coding DNA: TGTGGATGTGTGGGCGGGAAACCAGATACGCAGTATTTT.

This clonotype was seen at least ten times. The rearrangement joins TRBV7-8 to TRBJ2-1, with TRBD2 matching 7 bases. The germline gives CDR1 SGHVS, CDR2 FQNEAQ. The CDR3 loop spans 14 amino acids. The junction had 1 base not matched to a gene; V was cut back by 3 bases and J by 2 bases. The CDR3 DNA reads as TGTGCCAGCAGCTTGGGAGGGCCCTACAATGAGCAGTTCTTC. Its translation: CASSLGGPYNEQFF.

The chain combines TRBV5-6 with TRBJ2-5; TRBD2 matches at 7 bases. Looked up from germline, CDR1 is SGHDT and CDR2 is YYEEEE. The V and J ends lost 0 bases and 1 base, in that order; junction bases with no gene match: 6. This CDR3 comprises 16 residues. The CDR3 here is CASSLDGLAVQETQYF. In DNA, the CDR3 is TGTGCCAGCAGCTTGGACGGTCTAGCGGTCCAAGAGACCCAGTACTTC.

This clonotype was counted many times. The rearrangement uses TRBV5-1 and TRBJ2-5, with D perhaps matching TRBD1 (5 bases). Deletions cut 4 bases from V and 1 base from J, with 11 bases between. Germline CDR1 and CDR2: SGHRS and YFSETQ. The CDR3 length is 14 residues. The CDR3 region is CASSRRETQETQYF. The CDR3 coding sequence is TGCGCCAGCAGCCGCAGGGAAACCCAAGAGACCCAGTACTTC.

This clonotype was observed many times. The CDR3 here is CASSLEPGHGYTF. The CDR3 region has the DNA TGTGCCAGCAGCTTGGAGCCAGGGCATGGCTACACCTTC. The V and J genes are TRBV11-2 and TRBJ1-2, with D possibly being TRBD1 (5 bases). Trimming removed 3 bases at V and 6 bases at J, with 11 bases between. CDR1 is SGHAT and CDR2 is FQNNGV in the germline V gene. The CDR3 length is 13 residues. Looking up the rest from reference TRBV11-2 and TRBJ1-2 gives the full variable domain: EAGVAQSPRYKIIEKRQSVAFWCNPISGHATLYWYQQILGQGPKLLIQFQNNGVVDDSQLPKDRFSAERLKGVDSTLKIQPAKLEDSAVYLCASSLEPGHGYTFGSGTRLTVV.

This clonotype was seen at least ten times. The J gene is TRBJ2-1, the V gene TRBV5-1; D may match TRBD1 or TRBD2 (5 bases each). The CDR3 has 14 amino acids. Germline CDR1 SGHRS, CDR2 YFSETQ. Trimming removed 3 bases from V and 8 bases from J, with 15 bases in between. The CDR3 here is CASSSGRLRDEQFF. The DNA of the CDR3 is TGCGCCAGCAGCTCGGGACGCCTTCGCGATGAGCAGTTCTTC.

This clonotype occurred many times. The chain has TRBV19 and TRBJ1-6; D unclear. V shed 3 bases and J shed 7 bases, with 7 bases lying between them. Per germline, CDR1 LNHDA and CDR2 SQIVND (reference sequence). The CDR3 sequence is 13 residues long. Here the CDR3 reads CASSIRLNSPLHF. In nucleotides, the CDR3 is TGTGCCAGTAGTATCCGTCTAAATTCACCCCTCCACTTT.

This clonotype was seen many times. V is TRBV27 and J is TRBJ1-1, with no clear D. Between the trimmed V and J ends, which lost 6 bases and 5 bases, there was a span of 7 bases. Germline V CDR1 and CDR2: MNHEY, SMNVEV (reference sequence). This CDR3 spans 11 amino acids. The CDR3 DNA reads as TGTGCCAGCAGATCCAGGACTGAAGCTTTCTTT. Its protein product is CASRSRTEAFF.

This clonotype was observed at least ten times. V gene TRBV5-1 combines with J gene TRBJ2-2, with a tentative D call TRBD2 (6 bases). The V and J ends lost 5 bases and 5 bases respectively, with 16 bases between them. The CDR3 sequence is 15 residues long. Germline V CDR1 and CDR2: SGHRS, YFSETQ. The CDR3 protein is CASSYGTRETGELFF. Here the CDR3 DNA reads TGCGCCAGCAGTTACGGGACTCGAGAGACCGGGGAGCTGTTTTTT.

At least ten counts were recorded for this clonotype. The CDR3 region is CAISEDRELFF. DNA for the CDR3: TGTGCCATCAGTGAAGACCGGGAGCTGTTTTTT. This chain joins TRBV10-3 and TRBJ2-2; D gene uncertain. V lost 3 bases, J lost 9 bases, and 5 bases lay in between. Germline V lookup: CDR1 ENHRY, CDR2 SYGVKD. This CDR3 has 11 residues.

On this clonotype itself: Since a much larger clone is just one base distant, this may be a read error. The chain has TRBV6-1 and TRBJ1-2; a possible D gene is TRBD1 (6 bases). Germline lookup yields CDR1 MNHNS and CDR2 SASEGT. The CDR3 spans 15 residues. CDR3 nucleotide sequence: TGTGCCAGCAGTGTGGGGACAAGCATCAACTATGGCCACACCTTC. As protein: CASSVGTSINYGHTF.

This clonotype was counted ten times or more. The chain employs TRBV5-1 and TRBJ1-5; the match to TRBD1 covers 7 bases. Germline V gene sequence: CDR1 SGHRS, CDR2 YFSETQ. V was clipped by 7 bases and J by 1 base; unmatched bases: 14. CDR3 length equals 17 residues. In nucleotides, the CDR3 is TGCGCCAGCTCCCCACACGTAGGGACAGCCAGCAATCAGCCCCAGCATTTT. Translated: CASSPHVGTASNQPQHF. The entire variable domain, with the rest obtained from reference TRBV5-1 and TRBJ1-5, is as follows: KAGVTQTPRYLIKTRGQQVTLSCSPISGHRSVSWYQQTPGQGLQFLFEYFSETQRNKGNFPGRFSGRQFSNSRSEMNVSTLELGDSALYLCASSPHVGTASNQPQHFGDGTRLSIL.

This clonotype was observed many times. This chain connects TRBV20-1 to TRBJ1-2; no clear D. V dropped 0 bases and J dropped 8 bases, with 10 bases sitting between them. The germline V gene has CDR1 DFQATT and CDR2 SNEGSKA (reference sequence). The CDR3 has 12 residues. The chain's CDR3 is CSARELGAGYTF. CDR3 DNA: TGCAGTGCTAGAGAGTTAGGTGCGGGCTACACCTTC.

This clonotype was detected many times. V and J are TRBV6-1 and TRBJ1-4, with D maybe TRBD1 (6 bases). The CDR3 is 14 amino acids. Germline V CDR1 and CDR2: MNHNS, SASEGT. Trimming shortened V by 10 bases and J by 7 bases, and 19 bases separated the two germline ends. This CDR3 reads CATRDGGPGEKLFF. As DNA, the CDR3 is TGTGCCACCAGAGACGGGGGGCCGGGTGAAAAACTGTTTTTT.

This clonotype was detected many times. The chain is built from TRBV5-1 and TRBJ1-1; D might be TRBD1 (6 bases). The CDR3 spans 15 residues. Germline V lookup: CDR1 SGHRS, CDR2 YFSETQ. Trimming took 4 bases from V and 0 from J, leaving 13 bases between them. The CDR3 nucleotides read TGCGCCAGCAGCCTGGCGGCAGGGGTGAACACTGAAGCTTTCTTT. It translates to CASSLAAGVNTEAFF. Variable domain in full (rest from reference TRBV5-1 and TRBJ1-1): KAGVTQTPRYLIKTRGQQVTLSCSPISGHRSVSWYQQTPGQGLQFLFEYFSETQRNKGNFPGRFSGRQFSNSRSEMNVSTLELGDSALYLCASSLAAGVNTEAFFGQGTRLTVV.